The 6 T cell receptor beta chains below were found in one sample sequenced in a study of Ad26.COV2.S vaccination and SARS-CoV-2 variants. The assay was immunoSEQ multiplex PCR, and TCRdb's table has in-frame clones only and misses some. The sample contains some 500,000 clones, roughly 89% of which appear only once. The sample's treatment: around 19 received Ad26.COV2.S at low or high dose, single or two shots; about 5 received placebo; per-sample allocation not given. Vaccine and placebo recipients were sampled on day 63 after the first injection. Sequences were derived from peripheral blood, sampled in a trial of Ad26.COV2.S vaccine versus placebo. These receptors were obtained from a person between 18 and 65 years old who received the Ad26.COV2.S COVID-19 vaccine or a placebo.

This sequence joins TRBV4-2 and TRBJ1-5; D remains ambiguous. The CDR3 sequence is 16 residues long. The germline V and J ends were trimmed by 1 base and 4 bases, with 14 bases remaining between them. The germline gives CDR1 LGHNA, CDR2 YNFKEQ. CDR3 DNA sequence: TGTGCCAGCAGCCAAGGTCGGGTGGGGAGAAATCAGCCCCAGCATTTT. Its protein is CASSQGRVGRNQPQHF.

This chain connects TRBV21-1 to TRBJ2-2. TRBV21-1 is a pseudogene. This CDR3 has 17 residues. This CDR3 is CASTTVRDGENTGELFF. CDR3 nucleotide sequence: TGTGCCAGCACAACCGTCCGGGACGGAGAGAACACCGGGGAGCTGTTTTTT.

V and J are TRBV5-4 and TRBJ2-7; D gene unclear. The CDR3 length is 14 residues. CDR1 and CDR2 from the germline V gene are SGHNT and YYREEE (reference sequence). V lost 3 bases and J lost 5, with 15 bases in between. The CDR3: CASSSKKVSDEQYF. In DNA form, the CDR3 reads TGTGCCAGCAGCTCGAAAAAGGTCTCGGACGAGCAGTACTTC.

The chain links TRBV7-2 to TRBJ2-1; 9 bases line up with TRBD2. V was clipped by 5 bases and J by 5 bases; unmatched bases: 7. The CDR3 spans 15 residues. Per germline, CDR1 SGHTA and CDR2 FQGNSA. CDR3 coding DNA: TGTGCCAGCAGCGCCGGCCCTAGCGGGAACAATGAGCAGTTCTTC. Protein product: CASSAGPSGNNEQFF.

The rearrangement uses TRBV3-1 (or the pseudogene TRBV3-2) and TRBJ2-5; D is undetermined. The CDR3 sequence is 15 residues long. Germline values: CDR1 LGHDT, CDR2 YNNKEL (reference sequence). Trimming shortened V by 1 base and J by 0 bases, and 9 bases separated the two germline ends. The CDR3 sequence is CASSQGGIDQETQYF. For the CDR3, the DNA is TGTGCCAGCAGCCAAGGGGGAATCGACCAAGAGACCCAGTACTTC.

This clone has more than one count but fewer than ten. J is TRBJ2-7 and V is TRBV3-1 (or the pseudogene TRBV3-2); D unresolved. The CDR3 runs 14 residues. CDR1 is LGHDT and CDR2 is YNNKEL in the germline V gene (reference sequence). Deletions cut 4 bases from V and 1 base from J, with 11 bases between. CDR3 nucleotide sequence: TGTGCCAGCAGCCGTGGCATACATTCCTACGAGCAGTACTTC. Its protein product is CASSRGIHSYEQYF.